One sample yielded the 4 T cell receptor beta chains listed below, sequenced in a study of cytomegalovirus exposure and HLA in healthy donors. Primers: 60 Vbeta forward and 13 Jbeta reverse. Assay used: immunoSEQ multiplex PCR; TCRdb lists only in-frame clones, some missing. The sample carries 150,000 or so clones, under 70% recorded once. Material for sequencing was PBMCs. The source is a man aged 25-45 years in good health and CMV-seropositive.

The chain uses TRBV9 and TRBJ2-7; D is perhaps TRBD1 (6 bases). Trimming pared 4 bases from V and 2 bases from J, leaving 16 bases between. Germline CDR1 reads SGDLS; CDR2 reads YYNGEE. This CDR3 is 15 amino acids long. The CDR3 region is CASSPVEGTTYEQYF. CDR3 coding DNA: TGTGCCAGCAGCCCCGTTGAGGGGACAACCTACGAGCAGTACTTC. Together with reference TRBV9 and TRBJ2-7, the CDR3 gives the full variable domain: DSGVTQTPKHLITATGQRVTLRCSPRSGDLSVYWYQQSLDQGLQFLIQYYNGEERAKGNILERFSAQQFPDLHSELNLSSLELGDSALYFCASSPVEGTTYEQYFGPGTRLTVT.

The chain is built from TRBV7-8 and TRBJ2-7; TRBD1 agrees at 8 bases. V lost 4 bases and J lost 3; bases outside the gene matches: 5. The CDR3 extends over 14 amino acids. Germline-derived CDR1 and CDR2 are SGHVS and FQNEAQ. The CDR3 nucleotides are TGTGCCAGCAGCTCGTGGGACAGGAACTACGAGCAGTACTTC. Translating gives CASSSWDRNYEQYF.

The gene calls are TRBV10-1 and TRBJ2-1, with D possibly matching TRBD2 (5 bases). Germline V gene data show CDR1 as WNHNN and CDR2 as SYGVQD (reference sequence). CDR3 length: 13 amino acids. Trimming removed 3 bases from V and 3 bases from J, with 6 bases in between. The DNA of the CDR3 is TGCGCCAGCAGTGAAGCGGACTACAATGAGCAGTTCTTC. Translation: CASSEADYNEQFF.

This clone appeared a few times. The same CDR3 also results from other DNA sequences found in this sample. The chain is built from TRBV15 and TRBJ2-5, with TRBD1 as a possible D gene (6 bases). The CDR3 contains 15 residues. Germline values: CDR1 LNHNV, CDR2 YYDKDF (reference sequence). Trimming cost V 0 bases and J 4 bases, with 12 bases left between them. The CDR3: CATSRDRGSGETQYF. As DNA, the CDR3 is TGTGCCACCAGCAGAGACAGGGGATCGGGAGAGACCCAGTACTTC.